This is a list of T cell receptor beta chains from one sample in a study of T cells in Graves' hyperthyroidism and ophthalmopathy. TCRdb re-called the multiplex PCR reads through MiXCR, storing one row per CDR3 protein. This sample has hundreds of thousands of distinct CDR3 sequences, with around 15% found just once. What was sequenced was blood. The receptors derive from a woman younger than 30 with Graves' hyperthyroidism. Each CDR3 is given with its conserved first and last residue. D genes are given only for firm matches. Size values are once, few and many counts, or a class for expanded clones, and some rows have none.

clone_size	v_call	d_call	j_call	cdr3_aa	cdr3_nt
many	TRBV2	TRBD1	TRBJ1-1	CASSVERDSWPTEAFF	TGTGCCAGCAGTGTCGAGCGGGACAGTTGGCCGACTGAAGCTTTCTTT
many	TRBV7-2	.	TRBJ2-3	CASSPRQFPDTQYF	TGTGCCAGCAGCCCTCGACAGTTCCCAGATACGCAGTATTTT
many	TRBV11-2	TRBD2	TRBJ2-1	CASSSIAGAHEQFF	TGTGCCAGCAGCTCCATAGCGGGAGCCCATGAGCAGTTCTTC
many	TRBV20-1	.	TRBJ2-7	CSARDATYEQYF	TGCAGTGCTAGAGATGCGACCTACGAGCAGTACTTC
many	TRBV6-2/TRBV6-3	.	TRBJ1-1	CASTTNKDAEAFF	TGTGCCAGCACCACCAATAAAGACGCTGAAGCTTTCTTT
many	TRBV5-4	.	TRBJ2-7	CASSLGRAPEQYF	TGTGCCAGCAGCTTAGGCAGGGCCCCCGAGCAGTACTTC
.	TRBV20-1	.	TRBJ2-5	CSARARGWYQETQYF	TGCAGTGCTAGAGCACGGGGGTGGTACCAAGAGACCCAGTACTTC
few	TRBV18	.	TRBJ1-4	CASSRGSRSEKLFF	TGTGCCAGCTCGAGGGGGTCGAGGAGTGAAAAACTGTTTTTT
few	TRBV4-2	TRBD1	TRBJ2-3	CASSHTPTGGQLDTQYF	TGTGCCAGCAGCCATACACCGACAGGGGGCCAGTTGGATACGCAGTATTTT
.	TRBV6-4	TRBD1	TRBJ2-3	CASSVTGTASTDTQYF	TGTGCCAGCAGTGTCACCGGGACAGCTAGCACAGATACGCAGTATTTT
few	TRBV25-1	TRBD1	TRBJ2-7	CASSPRPGTGRDEQYF	TGTGCCAGCAGTCCTCGCCCCGGGACAGGGAGGGACGAGCAGTACTTC
many	TRBV20-1	TRBD2	TRBJ2-5	CSARGLRLAGDQETQYF	TGCAGTGCTAGAGGGCTCAGGCTAGCGGGAGACCAAGAGACCCAGTACTTC
.	TRBV4-3	.	TRBJ2-7	CASSQESWSNEQYF	TGCGCCAGCAGCCAAGAGAGCTGGAGCAACGAGCAGTACTTC
.	TRBV14	.	TRBJ1-4	CASSSYRTAPRLYEKLFF	TGTGCCAGCAGCTCTTACCGGACAGCGCCCCGGCTATATGAAAAACTGTTTTTT
many	TRBV6-1	TRBD1	TRBJ1-5	CASTSGTGAGQPQHF	TGTGCCAGCACCTCAGGGACAGGAGCAGGACAGCCCCAGCATTTT
many	TRBV2	.	TRBJ2-1	CASSESARGYNEQFF	TGTGCCAGCAGTGAATCGGCCCGGGGCTACAATGAGCAGTTCTTC
many	TRBV20-1	.	TRBJ1-4	CSAREGATNEKLFF	TGCAGTGCTAGAGAAGGAGCAACTAATGAAAAACTGTTTTTT
many	TRBV2	.	TRBJ1-1	CASSVTSDNSGTEAFF	TGTGCCAGCAGTGTAACATCGGACAACTCAGGCACTGAAGCTTTCTTT
many	TRBV9	.	TRBJ2-7	CASSPTTSREQYF	TGTGCCAGCAGCCCCACGACTAGTCGGGAGCAGTACTTC
many	TRBV18	.	TRBJ2-5	CASSPLGPPRETQYF	TGTGCCAGCTCACCTCTAGGTCCACCAAGAGAGACCCAGTACTTC
many	TRBV11-3	.	TRBJ2-7	CASSLYRELPPEQYF	TGTGCCAGCAGCTTATACAGGGAGTTACCGCCCGAGCAGTACTTC
.	TRBV7-6	TRBD2	TRBJ2-1	CASSLGAGGGEQFF	TGTGCCAGCAGCTTGGGGGCGGGAGGGGGTGAGCAGTTCTTC
.	TRBV19	TRBD2	TRBJ2-1	CASSSRRSGSSYNEQFF	TGTGCCAGTAGTTCAAGGAGGAGCGGGAGCTCCTACAATGAGCAGTTCTTC
.	TRBV9	.	TRBJ2-1	CASSVGVASYNEQFF	TGTGCCAGCAGCGTAGGCGTGGCCTCCTACAATGAGCAGTTCTTC
many	TRBV5-6	.	TRBJ1-2	CASSSSVLRNGYTF	TGTGCCAGCAGCTCTTCCGTTTTACGGAATGGCTACACCTTC
.	TRBV29-1	.	TRBJ1-2	CSVPGQFPNYGYTF	TGCAGCGTTCCCGGACAGTTCCCTAACTATGGCTACACCTTC
.	TRBV24-1	.	TRBJ1-2	CATSDLTNYGYTF	TGTGCCACCAGTGACCTAACTAACTATGGCTACACCTTC
many	TRBV11-3	.	TRBJ2-2	CASSLQGVAGELFF	TGTGCCAGCAGCTTGCAGGGTGTTGCCGGGGAGCTGTTTTTT
many	TRBV7-6	TRBD2	TRBJ2-3	CASSPSSGRADTQYF	TGTGCCAGCAGCCCCTCTAGCGGGAGGGCAGATACGCAGTATTTT
few	TRBV19	.	TRBJ1-2	CASSALAAETRYGYTF	TGTGCCAGTAGTGCGCTAGCCGCTGAGACGCGGTATGGCTACACCTTC
many	TRBV7-3	TRBD2	TRBJ2-7	CASSLCRLNPASGSSYEQYF	TGTGCCAGCAGCTTATGCCGACTCAATCCAGCTAGCGGTAGCTCCTACGAGCAGTACTTC
.	TRBV3-1	.	TRBJ2-1	CASSRWDSKMQFF	TGTGCCAGCAGCCGATGGGACTCCAAGATGCAGTTCTTC
many	TRBV20-1	TRBD1	TRBJ2-7	CSARGLTGPYEQYF	TGCAGTGCTAGAGGTCTGACAGGGCCCTACGAGCAGTACTTC
.	TRBV25-1	.	TRBJ1-2	CASSSPPDYGYTF	TGTGCCAGCAGTTCCCCGCCCGACTACGGCTACACCTTC
.	TRBV10-3	.	TRBJ2-7	CAIRGDGGIFDEQYF	TGTGCCATCAGGGGAGATGGGGGGATCTTCGACGAGCAGTACTTC